This entry describes one TCR beta chain. This clonotype was counted between two and nine times. Its antigen is unknown. Base-call qualities are not available, and no considerably larger clone is one nucleotide away. The sample is drawn from a study of T cells after yellow fever vaccination (dated by TCRdb to the late 2010s). Turning to the overall study: The SMART-Seq v4 Ultra Low Input RNA kit was used to prepare libraries from fractions with low cell numbers. Bulk TCR alpha and beta repertoires were sequenced longitudinally to track T-cell clones before and after primary and booster YFV17D yellow fever vaccination. Two healthy male donors made up the cohort, one aged 18 to 29 years and the other aged 30 to 39 years. Blood was collected at multiple timepoints before and after primary and secondary immunization, and bulk PBMC replicates and cell subsets were isolated.

The CDR3 measures 11 amino acids from cysteine to phenylalanine. Only the CDR3 DNA is retained, 33 bases long and in frame from the first base. Sequences MNHEY (CDR1) and SVGAGI (CDR2) are obtained from the germline V gene. V is cut by 10 bases and J by 7 bases, and the space between the germline ends is 10 bases. The sequencer listed for this sample is Illumina NovaSeq 6000. Synthesis of TCR cDNA relied on 5'RACE template switching, a step that introduced a universal primer site along with unique molecular identifiers. Priming of cDNA synthesis was performed from both the TCR alpha and TCR beta constant segments. Libraries were amplified in two PCR steps, with sample barcodes and sequencing adapters added in the second step. Sequencing of libraries was done on Illumina HiSeq 2500 (2x100 bp) or NovaSeq (2x150 bp). The paper's processing steps were these. Demultiplexing of reads and collapsing into UMI consensus sequences were performed with MIGEC, and V(D)J alignment was carried out with MiXCR. Using edgeR on replicate PBMC samples, clonotypes were called vaccine-responding if FDR was below 0.01 and the log2 fold change was above 5 up to day 15. CD4 or CD8 identity was assigned to each bulk clonotype according to whether the clonotype was present at higher abundance in the sequenced CD4 repertoire or the sequenced CD8 repertoire. TCRdb itself trimmed the public reads at Q25 with fastp, ran MiXCR and retained productive beta chains. A single entry per CDR3 protein holds the most common genes and DNA from its merged rows. TCRdb's processing, not the authors' own work, is the source of the V and J calls. The sample has some 160,000 distinct CDR3 sequences on record, roughly a tenth of them singletons. Under 40% of the sample belongs to the ten largest clones.

Study-wide conclusions, independent of this receptor: A small fraction of clonotypes showed up in both the CD4 and CD8 compartments, probably as a result of convergent recombination. Because abundant contaminating clonotypes from the bulk population could be contained in FACS-sorted repertoires, computational filtering was required. Compared with the primary T-cell response, the secondary T-cell response was weaker but faster, peaking on day 5 rather than day 15. Only two donors were included in the study, so the extent to which the findings can be generalized is limited. After the booster, most of the clones that had expanded following primary vaccination were detected again (around 97% of CD4 and around 88% of CD8), which suggests that memory was broadly maintained.

Interpreted using the paper, the treatment or condition label stands for: live attenuated yellow fever vaccine strain. A standard Ficoll-Paque protocol was used to isolate PBMCs from peripheral blood. CD4 and CD8 T-cell fractions were isolated with Dynabeads CD4 and CD8 positive selection kits. TriZol was used to extract RNA from bulk PBMCs, from CD4 and CD8 fractions, and from dextramer-positive and dextramer-negative fractions. The sequences come from CD8+ T cells sorted from PBMCs, collected 45 days after the yellow fever booster vaccination. The chain was built from TRBV6-5 and TRBJ2-2; TRBD2 is a possible D gene, resting on 5 matching bases. The receptor was isolated from a man aged 18 to 35 who received the YFV17D yellow fever vaccine. For the CDR3, the sequence is CATTGSGELFF. The nucleotide sequence reads as follows: TGTGCCACAACGGGGAGCGGGGAGCTGTTTTTT.